This TCR beta chain appears in the sequencing data of a study of shared clonotypes between healthy human individuals. There were only Caucasian adults among the donors, and all lived in Nashville, Tennessee. Assay execution took place at the deep level. Sequencing was performed with immunoSEQ multiplex PCR; in TCRdb, only in-frame clones are kept and a portion is missing. Among around 980,000 clones listed, about 84% were seen once. The CDR3 extends over 15 amino acids. The germline V gene has CDR1 SNHLY and CDR2 FYNNEI. Trimming cost V 5 bases and J 2 bases, with 15 bases left between them. The chain combines TRBV2 with TRBJ2-5, with TRBD1 as a possible D gene (5 bases). The sample was memory CD4+ T cells from PBMCs. Subset defined: CD45RA-negative fraction. This TCR derives from a man between 18 and 29 years old in good health. Some clones in this sample may be carry-over from other donors' samples. The CDR3 loop reads CASSRTRQTQETQYF. CDR3 coding DNA: TGTGCCAGCAGTCGAACCCGACAGACACAAGAGACCCAGTACTTC.